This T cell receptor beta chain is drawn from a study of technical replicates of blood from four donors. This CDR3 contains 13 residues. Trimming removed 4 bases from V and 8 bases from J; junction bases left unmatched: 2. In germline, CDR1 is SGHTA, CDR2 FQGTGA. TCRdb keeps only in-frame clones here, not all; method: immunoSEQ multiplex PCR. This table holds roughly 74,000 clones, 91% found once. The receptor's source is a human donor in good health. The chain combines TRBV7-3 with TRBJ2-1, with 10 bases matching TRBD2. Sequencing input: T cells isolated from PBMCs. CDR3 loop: CASSSSGSYEQFF. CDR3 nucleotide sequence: TGTGCCAGCAGCTCTAGCGGGAGCTATGAGCAGTTCTTC.